Listed here is a single T cell receptor beta chain. Its cognate antigen is unknown. It was one heparinised blood draw, averaging around 110 mL, that each donor gave. Sequenced material consisted of expressed TCRB transcripts (all of the isolated RNA was reverse transcribed). Naive, central memory and regulatory T cell samples averaged roughly 3.7 million reads. Only in-frame clones appear in the TCRdb table, and some are missing; sequencing was by immunoSEQ multiplex PCR. This repertoire shows over 150,000 clones, around a tenth found once; its top ten account for around 0.48%. This sample stems from a study of beta chain features in type 1 diabetes. Study conclusions and caveats: For patients and controls alike, PCR might favor shorter templates to the same degree. Within each of all four CD4+ subsets, Type 1 diabetes patients had TCRB CDR3s that were moderately but significantly shorter.

Between the trimmed V and J ends, which lost 6 bases and 0 bases, there was a span of 3 bases. This CDR3 has 12 amino acids. Per germline, CDR1 SNHLY and CDR2 FYNNEI. The chain joins TRBV2 to TRBJ2-1; D remains ambiguous. This sequence originates from a young man with type 1 diabetes. Sequencing input: central memory CD4+ T cells from blood. CDR3 nucleotide sequence: TGTGCCAGCAGCTTCTCCTACAATGAGCAGTTCTTC. It encodes CASSFSYNEQFF.